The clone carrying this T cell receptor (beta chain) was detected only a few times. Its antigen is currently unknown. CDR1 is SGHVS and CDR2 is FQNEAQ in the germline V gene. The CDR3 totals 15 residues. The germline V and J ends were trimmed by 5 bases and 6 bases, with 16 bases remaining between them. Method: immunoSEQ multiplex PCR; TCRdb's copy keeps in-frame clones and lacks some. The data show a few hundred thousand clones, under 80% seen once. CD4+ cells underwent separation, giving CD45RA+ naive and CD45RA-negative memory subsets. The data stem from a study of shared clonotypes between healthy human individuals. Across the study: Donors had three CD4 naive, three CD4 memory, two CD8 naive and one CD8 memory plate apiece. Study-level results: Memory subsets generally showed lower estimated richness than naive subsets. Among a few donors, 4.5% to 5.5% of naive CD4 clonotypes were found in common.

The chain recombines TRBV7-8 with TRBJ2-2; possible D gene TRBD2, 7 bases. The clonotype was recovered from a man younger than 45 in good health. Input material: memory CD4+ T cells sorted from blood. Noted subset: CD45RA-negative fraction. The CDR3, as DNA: TGTGCCAGCAGCCTTGGGGAGGGGGTCGCCGGGGAGCTGTTTTTT. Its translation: CASSLGEGVAGELFF.